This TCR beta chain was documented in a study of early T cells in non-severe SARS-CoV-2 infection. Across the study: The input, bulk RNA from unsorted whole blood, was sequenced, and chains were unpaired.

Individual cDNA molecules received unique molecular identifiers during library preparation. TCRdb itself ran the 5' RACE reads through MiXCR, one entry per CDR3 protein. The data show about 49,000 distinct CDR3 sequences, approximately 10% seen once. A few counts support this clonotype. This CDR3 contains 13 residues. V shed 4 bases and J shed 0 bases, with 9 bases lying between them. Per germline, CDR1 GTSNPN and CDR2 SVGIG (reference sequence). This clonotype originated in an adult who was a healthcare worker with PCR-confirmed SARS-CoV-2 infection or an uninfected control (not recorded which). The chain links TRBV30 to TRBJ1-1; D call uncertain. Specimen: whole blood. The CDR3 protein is CAWIVSMNTEAFF. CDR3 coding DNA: TGTGCCTGGATTGTCAGCATGAACACTGAAGCTTTCTTT. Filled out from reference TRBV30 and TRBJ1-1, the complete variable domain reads SQTIHQWPATLVQPVGSPLSLECTVEGTSNPNLYWYRQAAGRGLQLLFYSVGIGQISSEVPQNLSASRPQDRQFILSSKKLLLSDSGFYLCAWIVSMNTEAFFGQGTRLTVV.